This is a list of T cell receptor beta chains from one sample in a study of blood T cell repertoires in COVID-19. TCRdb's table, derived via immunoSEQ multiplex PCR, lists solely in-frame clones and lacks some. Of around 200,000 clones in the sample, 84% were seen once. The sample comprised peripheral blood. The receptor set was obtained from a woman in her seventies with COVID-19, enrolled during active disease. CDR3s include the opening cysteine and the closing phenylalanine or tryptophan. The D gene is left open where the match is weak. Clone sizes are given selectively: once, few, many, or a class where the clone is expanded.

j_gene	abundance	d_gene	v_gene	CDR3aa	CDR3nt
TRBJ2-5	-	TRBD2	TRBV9	CASSVASGGRETQYF	TGTGCCAGCAGCGTAGCTAGCGGGGGCCGAGAGACCCAGTACTTC
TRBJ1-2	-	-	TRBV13	CASSWQEENGYTF	TGTGCCAGCAGCTGGCAAGAGGAGAATGGCTACACCTTC
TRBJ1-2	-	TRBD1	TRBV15	CATSVNRGGYTF	TGTGCCACCAGCGTAAACAGGGGTGGCTACACCTTC
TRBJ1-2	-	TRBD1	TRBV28	CASRGPDRGNGYTF	TGTGCCAGCAGAGGACCGGACAGGGGGAATGGCTACACCTTC
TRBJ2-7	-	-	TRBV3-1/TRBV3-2	CASSQDAVIGEQYF	TGTGCCAGCAGCCAAGATGCGGTTATTGGGGAGCAGTACTTC
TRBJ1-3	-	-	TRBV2	CASTTRTVISGNTIYF	TGTGCCAGCACCACTCGGACAGTCATCTCTGGAAACACCATATATTTT
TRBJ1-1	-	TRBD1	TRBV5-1	CASSLGVTGDTEAFF	TGCGCCAGCAGCTTGGGGGTGACAGGGGACACTGAAGCTTTCTTT
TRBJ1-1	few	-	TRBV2	CASRFSSQTGNTEAFF	TGTGCCAGCAGGTTCTCGTCCCAGACAGGGAACACTGAAGCTTTCTTT
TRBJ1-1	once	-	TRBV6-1	CASSDSPTVNTEAFF	TGTGCCAGCAGTGATTCTCCGACAGTGAACACTGAAGCTTTCTTT
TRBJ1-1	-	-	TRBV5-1	CASSFKDSNTEAFF	TGCGCCAGCAGCTTTAAAGACTCGAACACTGAAGCTTTCTTT
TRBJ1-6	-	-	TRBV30	CAWRSKGGWSPLHF	TGTGCCTGGAGATCAAAGGGAGGATGGTCACCCCTCCACTTT
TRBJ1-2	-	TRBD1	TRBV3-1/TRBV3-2	CASSRLQTGGLGYTF	TGTGCCAGCAGCCGCCTACAGACAGGGGGCCTTGGCTACACCTTC
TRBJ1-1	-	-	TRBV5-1	CASSFGNTEAFF	TGCGCCAGCAGCTTCGGGAACACTGAAGCTTTCTTT
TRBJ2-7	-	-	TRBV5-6	CASSLVGRSYEQYF	TGTGCCAGCAGCTTGGTAGGTAGGAGCTACGAGCAGTACTTC
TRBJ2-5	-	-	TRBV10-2	CASSVSGLETQYF	TGCGCCAGCAGTGTTTCAGGATTGGAGACCCAGTACTTC
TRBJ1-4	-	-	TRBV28	CASSFFSGSGRTNEKLFF	TGTGCCAGCAGTTTTTTTAGCGGGAGCGGGAGAACTAATGAAAAACTGTTTTTT
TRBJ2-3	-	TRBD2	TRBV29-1	CSVEGPGFAGGSTQYF	TGCAGCGTTGAGGGTCCGGGTTTTGCGGGGGGCTCTACGCAGTATTTT
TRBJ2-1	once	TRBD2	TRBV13	CASSDPSGRTYNEQFF	TGTGCCAGCTCCGACCCTAGCGGGAGGACCTACAATGAGCAGTTCTTC
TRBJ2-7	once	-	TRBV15	CATPGSGDGPAYEQYF	TGTGCCACTCCCGGCTCAGGGGATGGCCCTGCCTACGAGCAGTACTTC
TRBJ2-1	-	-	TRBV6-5	CASTGLARVNEQFF	TGTGCCAGCACGGGGCTAGCGAGGGTTAATGAGCAGTTCTTC
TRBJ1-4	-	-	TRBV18	CASSATVNEKLFF	TGTGCCAGCTCCGCGACAGTAAATGAAAAACTGTTTTTT
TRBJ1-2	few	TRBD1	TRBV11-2	CASSSLQGYANYGYTF	TGTGCCAGCAGTTCACTACAGGGGTACGCTAACTATGGCTACACCTTC
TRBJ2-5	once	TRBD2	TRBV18	CASSRTSGSQETQYF	TGTGCCAGCTCCCGGACTAGCGGGTCACAAGAGACCCAGTACTTC
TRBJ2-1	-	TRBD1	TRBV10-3	CAISEGTGTPFF	TGTGCCATCAGTGAGGGGACAGGGACTCCGTTCTTC
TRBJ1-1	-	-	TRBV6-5	CASSYSRNTEAFF	TGTGCCAGCAGTTACTCTAGGAACACTGAAGCTTTCTTT
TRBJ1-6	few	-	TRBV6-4	CASSEMRGNSPLHF	TGTGCCAGCAGTGAAATGCGGGGAAATTCACCCCTCCACTTT
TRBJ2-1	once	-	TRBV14	CASSQGSSPYNEQFF	TGTGCCAGCAGCCAAGGGTCTAGCCCCTACAATGAGCAGTTCTTC
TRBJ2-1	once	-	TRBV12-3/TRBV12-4	CASRPDSNEQFF	TGTGCCAGCAGACCCGACAGCAATGAGCAGTTCTTC
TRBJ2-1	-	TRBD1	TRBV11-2	CASSVSGTGFNEQFF	TGTGCCAGCAGCGTCTCCGGGACAGGGTTCAATGAGCAGTTCTTC